Listed below are T cell receptor beta chains from one sample, sequenced in a study of response to subunit inactivated influenza vaccine. TCRdb fed the RT-PCR reads into MiXCR, producing one record per CDR3 protein. The sample records 500,000 to 600,000 distinct CDR3 sequences, 7.6% being singletons. Source: PBMCs from blood, taken roughly 24 months after vaccination. These receptor sequences come from a man aged 45 to 75 who received an inactivated influenza vaccine. The CDR3 runs from the conserved cysteine through the conserved F or W. D genes are given only for firm matches. Clone size is shown for a subset of rows, as once, few, many or a class of expanded clone.

cdr3_length j_call clone_size d_call v_call cdr3_aa cdr3_nt
12 TRBJ1-3 . TRBD1 TRBV20-1 CSARGPGNTIYF TGCAGTGCAAGGGGGCCAGGAAACACCATATATTTT
15 TRBJ2-4 many . TRBV4-1 CASSTRVLAKNIQYF TGCGCCAGCAGCACCCGGGTCCTAGCCAAAAACATTCAGTACTTC
14 TRBJ2-7 . TRBD2 TRBV11-2 CASSLGVSGSEQYF TGTGCCAGCAGCTTAGGGGTTAGCGGGAGTGAGCAGTACTTC
14 TRBJ1-3 . TRBD1 TRBV29-1 CSAATGYSGNTIYF TGCAGCGCAGCGACAGGGTACTCTGGAAACACCATATATTTT
14 TRBJ2-1 many TRBD2 TRBV20-1 CSARDLSGEVEQFF TGCAGTGCTAGAGATCTGAGCGGGGAAGTCGAGCAGTTCTTC
15 TRBJ2-7 . TRBD2 TRBV28 CASSYLAGGAYEQYF TGTGCCAGCAGTTATCTAGCGGGAGGTGCCTACGAGCAGTACTTC
13 TRBJ2-7 . TRBD2 TRBV20-1 CSAGTSGRVEQYF TGCAGTGCGGGGACTAGCGGGAGGGTCGAGCAGTACTTC
13 TRBJ2-5 few TRBD1 TRBV5-1 CASSSPGTGTQYF TGCGCCAGCAGCTCGCCCGGGACAGGGACCCAGTACTTC
15 TRBJ1-3 many . TRBV14 CASSQAFGSGNTIYF TGTGCCAGCAGCCAAGCTTTCGGCTCTGGAAACACCATATATTTT
11 TRBJ2-2 . . TRBV4-3 CASSQLGELFF TGCGCCAGCAGCCAACTTGGGGAGCTGTTTTTT
13 TRBJ2-1 few . TRBV9 CASSGGPSDEQFF TGTGCCAGCAGCGGAGGTCCCTCCGACGAGCAGTTCTTC
16 TRBJ2-5 few TRBD2 TRBV3-1 CASSPNPSGGQETQYF TGTGCCAGCAGCCCTAACCCTAGCGGGGGGCAAGAGACCCAGTACTTC
15 TRBJ2-1 few TRBD2 TRBV7-9 CASSSTSGGGNEQFF TGTGCCAGCAGCTCGACTAGCGGGGGAGGCAATGAGCAGTTCTTC
14 TRBJ2-2 . TRBD1 TRBV29-1 CSVATGVNTGELFF TGCAGCGTGGCCACAGGGGTGAACACCGGGGAGCTGTTTTTT
16 TRBJ2-1 . . TRBV12-3/TRBV12-4 CASSLKGRRDNNEQFF TGTGCCAGCAGTTTGAAGGGTAGGCGGGATAACAATGAGCAGTTCTTC
12 TRBJ2-3 few . TRBV9 CASSVPADTQYF TGTGCCAGCAGCGTCCCGGCGGATACGCAGTATTTT
12 TRBJ1-2 few . TRBV10-3 CAISEEGNGYTF TGTGCCATCAGTGAAGAAGGGAACGGCTACACCTTC
14 TRBJ1-2 few . TRBV18 CASSPSQGVYGYTF TGTGCCAGCTCACCAAGCCAGGGAGTCTATGGCTACACCTTC
15 TRBJ1-6 few . TRBV5-1 CASSLWGLVDSPLHF TGCGCCAGCAGCTTGTGGGGGTTAGTGGATTCACCCCTCCACTTT
15 TRBJ1-1 many . TRBV27 CASSPGGLVGTEAFF TGTGCCAGCAGTCCGGGGGGCCTGGTCGGGACTGAAGCTTTCTTT
14 TRBJ1-6 few . TRBV4-3 CASSQAGGDSPLHF TGCGCCAGCAGCCAAGCGGGAGGTGATTCACCCCTCCACTTT
15 TRBJ2-2 few TRBD2 TRBV2 CASSEGLAGIGELFF TGTGCCAGCAGTGAAGGACTAGCGGGGATCGGGGAGCTGTTTTTT
13 TRBJ2-7 . . TRBV5-4 CASSLRGSNEQYF TGTGCCAGCAGCTTGAGAGGTAGTAACGAGCAGTACTTC
14 TRBJ2-7 many TRBD1 TRBV28 CASSLWGQFYEQYF TGTGCCAGCAGTTTATGGGGACAGTTCTACGAGCAGTACTTC
11 TRBJ1-6 few . TRBV7-9 CASSWNNYLHF TGTGCCAGCAGCTGGAATAACTACCTCCACTTT
14 TRBJ2-1 few . TRBV5-5 CASSLEAFVNEQFF TGTGCCAGCAGCTTGGAAGCCTTCGTCAATGAGCAGTTCTTC
14 TRBJ2-1 few TRBD2 TRBV7-8 CASRLRAGGDEQFF TGTGCCAGCAGACTACGGGCGGGAGGCGATGAGCAGTTCTTC
15 TRBJ2-7 few . TRBV11-2 CASSLVYRSSYEQYF TGTGCCAGCAGCTTAGTCTACCGCAGCTCCTACGAGCAGTACTTC
15 TRBJ1-2 . TRBD1 TRBV12-3/TRBV12-4 CASSGTAPPQWGYTF TGTGCCAGCAGTGGGACAGCGCCACCCCAATGGGGCTACACCTTC
14 TRBJ2-7 many TRBD2 TRBV10-3 CAISSSGSTYEQYF TGTGCCATCAGCTCAAGCGGGAGTACCTACGAGCAGTACTTC
15 TRBJ2-6 . . TRBV24-1 CATANKGAGANVLTF TGTGCCACCGCAAATAAGGGAGCTGGGGCCAACGTCCTGACTTTC
12 TRBJ2-5 . TRBD1 TRBV20-1 CSAFTGAKTQYF TGCAGTGCATTCACAGGGGCCAAGACCCAGTACTTC
15 TRBJ1-1 many . TRBV10-3 CAISEVTGRGTEAFF TGTGCCATCAGTGAGGTCACAGGGCGGGGAACTGAAGCTTTCTTT
16 TRBJ1-4 few . TRBV5-1 CASSEAPRQSDEKLFF TGCGCCAGCAGCGAGGCCCCACGGCAGTCGGATGAAAAACTGTTTTTT
12 TRBJ2-1 . . TRBV6-2/TRBV6-3 CASTSGGRVQFF TGTGCCAGCACTTCTGGGGGCCGGGTGCAGTTCTTC
15 TRBJ1-2 . TRBD1 TRBV12-5 CASGPGQGRSYGYTF TGTGCTAGTGGTCCCGGACAGGGGAGATCCTATGGCTACACCTTC
14 TRBJ2-7 many . TRBV6-2/TRBV6-3 CASSYPALATEQYF TGTGCCAGCAGTTACCCTGCTCTAGCTACCGAGCAGTACTTC
12 TRBJ2-2 few . TRBV12-3/TRBV12-4 CASSFMPGELFF TGTGCCAGCAGTTTTATGCCCGGGGAGCTGTTTTTT
11 TRBJ2-1 . . TRBV20-1 CSARVFDEQFF TGCAGTGCTAGAGTTTTCGATGAGCAGTTCTTC
15 TRBJ1-5 many . TRBV28 CASKTGLGGGQPQHF TGTGCCAGCAAAACGGGACTCGGGGGTGGTCAGCCCCAGCATTTT
15 TRBJ2-6 few . TRBV6-2/TRBV6-3 CASSPLNSGANVLTF TGTGCCAGCAGCCCCCTGAACTCTGGGGCCAACGTCCTGACTTTC
15 TRBJ2-1 few . TRBV27 CASSPTRRPYNEQFF TGTGCCAGCAGTCCGACCCGGAGACCCTACAATGAGCAGTTCTTC
14 TRBJ2-7 many TRBD2 TRBV5-1 CASSSSSGPYEQYF TGCGCCAGCAGCTCCTCTAGCGGACCTTACGAGCAGTACTTC
15 TRBJ2-3 . TRBD2 TRBV7-2 CASRETSGSTDTQYF TGTGCCAGCAGAGAAACTAGCGGGAGCACAGATACGCAGTATTTT
15 TRBJ2-6 . . TRBV15 CATSRDHSGANVLTF TGTGCCACCAGCAGAGATCATTCTGGGGCCAACGTCCTGACTTTC
13 TRBJ1-5 . . TRBV15 CATSVEGNQPQHF TGTGCCACCAGCGTGGAGGGCAATCAGCCCCAGCATTTT
15 TRBJ2-7 . TRBD1 TRBV7-9 CASSPPGTGLYEQYF TGTGCCAGCAGCCCTCCCGGGACAGGGCTCTACGAGCAGTACTTC
15 TRBJ2-7 few TRBD1 TRBV10-3 CAISESMGQGYEQYF TGTGCCATCAGTGAGTCGATGGGACAGGGGTACGAGCAGTACTTC
15 TRBJ2-5 few TRBD2 TRBV5-1 CASTRTSGGQETQYF TGCGCCAGCACTCGGACTAGCGGGGGCCAAGAGACCCAGTACTTC
13 TRBJ2-7 . . TRBV20-1 CSARDTSTYEQYF TGCAGTGCTAGAGACACCTCCACCTACGAGCAGTACTTC
13 TRBJ1-2 . . TRBV2 CASSSTSGYGYTF TGTGCCAGCAGTTCCACAAGTGGCTATGGCTACACCTTC
14 TRBJ1-5 many TRBD1 TRBV12-3/TRBV12-4 CASREGQGHLPQHF TGTGCCAGCAGGGAGGGACAGGGACATTTACCCCAGCATTTT
13 TRBJ2-5 . . TRBV29-1 CGVDRDAKETQYF TGCGGCGTTGACCGGGACGCAAAAGAGACCCAGTACTTC
15 TRBJ2-3 many . TRBV29-1 CSVEVWTSSTDTQYF TGCAGCGTTGAAGTCTGGACCTCTAGCACAGATACGCAGTATTTT
15 TRBJ2-1 . . TRBV4-1 CASSQGTYSYNEQFF TGCGCCAGCAGCCAGGGTACTTACTCCTACAATGAGCAGTTCTTC